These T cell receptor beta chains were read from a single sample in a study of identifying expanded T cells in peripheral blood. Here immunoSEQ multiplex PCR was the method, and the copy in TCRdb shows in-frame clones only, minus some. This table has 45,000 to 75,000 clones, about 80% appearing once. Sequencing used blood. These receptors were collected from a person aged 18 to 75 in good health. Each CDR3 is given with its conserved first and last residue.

CDR3 protein: CASSRGLGAEGEAFF
V gene: TRBV18

CDR3 protein: CASSQDRGFQETQYF
V gene: TRBV4-3

CDR3 protein: CASSSGLTNEKLFF
V gene: TRBV5-1

CDR3 protein: CASSQAGRPEAFF
V gene: TRBV4-1

CDR3 protein: CASSSMGQNQNTIYF
V gene: TRBV5-1

CDR3 protein: CASSLRTGAPNTEAFF
V gene: TRBV5-1

CDR3 protein: CASSEDSWGPNYEQYF
V gene: TRBV25-1

CDR3 protein: CASSLKGNEKLFF
V gene: TRBV11-2

CDR3 protein: CGLRGDEKLFF
V gene: TRBV20-1

CDR3 protein: CASSLESGTVNTEAFF
V gene: TRBV7-6

CDR3 protein: CASSTEAGGWTGELFF
V gene: TRBV5-4

CDR3 protein: CASSTTYRNTEAFF
V gene: TRBV2

CDR3 protein: CASSSNTGRPDGYTF
V gene: TRBV11-2

CDR3 protein: CASSRNFERPTYNEQFF
V gene: TRBV21-1

CDR3 protein: CASSLTRQETQYF
V gene: TRBV7-3

CDR3 protein: CASSLGGTSFEQFF
V gene: TRBV11-2

CDR3 protein: CASSIKTGGETQYF
V gene: TRBV7-6

CDR3 protein: CAWSWDRGVGAEAFF
V gene: TRBV30

CDR3 protein: CASRGTASSYNEQFF
V gene: TRBV7-3

CDR3 protein: CASSLDIFNTGELFF
V gene: TRBV5-4

CDR3 protein: CASSLAFGGGNTIYF
V gene: TRBV5-4

CDR3 protein: CASSQRSQGNTGELFF
V gene: TRBV4-1

CDR3 protein: CASSARPGTGELFF
V gene: TRBV7-2

CDR3 protein: CASRLTGANTGELFF
V gene: TRBV28

CDR3 protein: CASSYYSQGETQYF
V gene: TRBV5-1

CDR3 protein: CASSPWGGVGNQPQHF
V gene: TRBV19

CDR3 protein: CASSLASPIEQYF
V gene: TRBV5-1

CDR3 protein: CASTDPNTEAFF
V gene: TRBV2

CDR3 protein: CASSRTRGTSGSRVGETQYF
V gene: TRBV14

CDR3 protein: CASGLDGTSYNEQFF
V gene: TRBV12-5

CDR3 protein: CASSYSVGGGVGYTF
V gene: TRBV6-5

CDR3 protein: CASSQAVAFSVTGGTGELFF
V gene: TRBV4-2

CDR3 protein: CASSEEGFSYNSPLHF
V gene: TRBV6-1

CDR3 protein: CASSVPGYEQFF
V gene: TRBV9

CDR3 protein: CASTEGAEAFF
V gene: TRBV7-9

CDR3 protein: CASRSSGNTIYF
V gene: TRBV2

CDR3 protein: CASSSSPTGRSYNEQFF
V gene: TRBV5-4

CDR3 protein: CASSVDRSTIYGYTF
V gene: TRBV5-1

CDR3 protein: CASSFSRGDHTEAFF
V gene: TRBV5-1

CDR3 protein: CASGLLLAGGAYTQYF
V gene: TRBV12-5

CDR3 protein: CANGEGDYGYTF
V gene: TRBV6-1

CDR3 protein: CASSLGQGVTEAFF
V gene: TRBV5-1

CDR3 protein: CAKEVCTF
V gene: TRBV19

CDR3 protein: CASSEAVLLPIRYGYTF
V gene: TRBV10-1

CDR3 protein: CASTLRQNTEAFF
V gene: TRBV19

CDR3 protein: CAWSRAFIEEEQFF
V gene: TRBV30

CDR3 protein: CASSLQRGSNEQFF
V gene: TRBV4-3

CDR3 protein: CASSPLGAAGYTF
V gene: TRBV7-2

CDR3 protein: CASSRLTATYNEQFF
V gene: TRBV11-2

CDR3 protein: CASRGDTANYGYTF
V gene: TRBV6-1

CDR3 protein: CASLSGLAKNIQYF
V gene: TRBV2

CDR3 protein: CASSPKRGVGDTQYF
V gene: TRBV11-3

CDR3 protein: CASSSSMEAFF
V gene: TRBV7-9

CDR3 protein: CASSFHEGFTNTGELFF
V gene: TRBV5-7